The 4 T cell receptor beta chains below come from one sample, sequenced in a study of T cell repertoires in cytomegalovirus infection. TCRdb recomputed calls from the reads with MiXCR, one row per CDR3 protein. There are around 530,000 distinct CDR3 sequences in the sample; roughly 29% occur only once, and less than 15% lies in the top ten. Input material: PBMCs. These TCRs come from a human donor in good health (CMV status not recorded). Some clones in this sample may be carry-over from other donors' samples.

This sequence joins TRBV6-2 or TRBV6-3 and TRBJ1-4, with D possibly TRBD1 on 5 matching bases. The CDR3 is 15 amino acids. V lost 6 bases, J lost 5 bases, and 16 bases lay in between. Germline V CDR1 and CDR2: MNHEY, SVGEGT. The CDR3 DNA follows: TGTGCCAGCAGCTACGGGGCCTCGAGGAATGAAAAACTGTTTTTT. It codes for CASSYGASRNEKLFF.

The chain uses TRBV7-2 and TRBJ1-2; tentatively, D is TRBD1 (5 bases). V was clipped by 5 bases and J by 8 bases, with 12 bases between them. This CDR3 is 12 amino acids long. Germline lookup yields CDR1 SGHTA and CDR2 FQGNSA. The CDR3 here is CASSLNGGGYTF. DNA of the CDR3: TGTGCCAGCAGCCTAAACGGGGGAGGCTACACCTTC.

V and J are TRBV19 and TRBJ1-1, with D possibly being TRBD1 (6 bases). Per the germline V gene, CDR1 is LNHDA and CDR2 is SQIVND (reference sequence). V was clipped by 4 bases and J by 0 bases, with 21 bases between them. There are 18 residues in the CDR3. This CDR3 reads CASSRGPGQGLLNTEAFF. DNA for the CDR3: TGTGCCAGTAGTAGGGGCCCGGGGCAGGGGCTCTTGAACACTGAAGCTTTCTTT.

This sequence joins TRBV20-1 and TRBJ2-1; D remains unclear. Looked up from germline, CDR1 is DFQATT and CDR2 is SNEGSKA (reference sequence). Trimming removed 5 bases from V and 5 bases from J, with 7 bases in between. The CDR3 is 11 amino acids. CDR3 DNA: TGCAGTGCTGGAAAGCACAATGAGCAGTTCTTC. It codes for CSAGKHNEQFF.